One and the same sample provided the 8 T cell receptor beta chains below, sequenced in a study of cytomegalovirus exposure and HLA in healthy donors. Clones were read by immunoSEQ multiplex PCR, and TCRdb kept only the in-frame ones, dropping some. In the table there are fewer than 250,000 clones, approximately 87% of which are singletons. The sequencing input was PBMCs. These receptors were taken from a woman aged 18-29 years in good health and CMV-seronegative.

The V call is TRBV5-6, the J call TRBJ2-5; 14 nucleotides align to TRBD2. Looked up from germline, CDR1 is SGHDT and CDR2 is YYEEEE. V lost 5 bases and J lost 7; bases outside the gene matches: 13. The CDR3 has 17 amino acids. The CDR3 reads CASRGLAGAHPVSTQYF. The CDR3 DNA is TGTGCCAGCAGGGGACTAGCGGGGGCTCATCCAGTGTCGACCCAGTACTTC.

CDR3 loop: CASSLSQSRAYEQYF. In DNA, the CDR3 is TGCGCCAGCAGCTTGAGTCAGTCCAGAGCCTACGAGCAGTACTTC. The V call is TRBV5-1, the J call TRBJ2-7; no clear D. Germline V CDR1 and CDR2: SGHRS, YFSETQ. The CDR3 has 15 amino acids. The V end was cut by 1 base, the J end by 2 bases, with 13 bases between.

This CDR3 reads CASSLGQIDYGYTF. CDR3 nucleotide sequence: TGTGCCAGCAGCTTAGGACAAATCGACTATGGCTACACCTTC. The chain links TRBV5-6 to TRBJ1-2; a possible D gene is TRBD1 (5 bases). Looked up from germline, CDR1 is SGHDT and CDR2 is YYEEEE. Trimming shortened V by 2 bases and J by 3 bases, and 11 bases separated the two germline ends. CDR3 length: 14 residues.

This chain joins TRBV6-1 and TRBJ1-2; unclear D gene. Germline CDR1 reads MNHNS; CDR2 reads SASEGT. Trimming stripped 8 bases from V and 4 bases from J, with 8 bases between. The CDR3 length is 11 residues. In DNA, the CDR3 is TGTGCCAGCTCTCCGCCCTATGGCTACACCTTC. Translating gives CASSPPYGYTF.

This clone was counted a single time. The chain has TRBV10-2 and TRBJ2-7; TRBD2 agrees at 8 bases. CDR3 length: 15 residues. CDR1 and CDR2 (germline): WSHSY, SAAADI. Unmatched junction bases numbered 9, after V lost 6 bases and J lost 2 bases. As DNA, the CDR3 is TGCGCCAGCAGCCCCGTGGTAGCGGGAACCTACGAGCAGTACTTC. This gives the protein CASSPVVAGTYEQYF.

The count of this clone is one. The rearrangement uses TRBV5-1 and TRBJ2-7; tentative D call: TRBD1 (5 bases). CDR3 size: 15 residues. From germline, CDR1 is SGHRS and CDR2 YFSETQ. Deletions cut 4 bases from V and 2 bases from J, with 16 bases between. The CDR3 DNA is TGCGCCAGCAGCAGCATGAGTGTGGGGCCCTACGAGCAGTACTTC. Translation gives CASSSMSVGPYEQYF.

Details on this clone: One junction end does not reproduce the germline sequence, and a read error may be involved. The chain recombines TRBV6-1 with TRBJ2-7; D possibly corresponds to TRBD1 (6 bases). This CDR3 region has 11 residues. Germline CDR1 MNHNS, CDR2 SASEGT. The CDR3 bases are TGTGCCAGCAGTAACCGGGACAACAATCACTTC. Its translation: CASSNRDNNHF.

The chain employs TRBV11-2 and TRBJ2-1, with D maybe TRBD2 (6 bases). The germline V gene has CDR1 SGHAT and CDR2 FQNNGV. CDR3 length equals 16 residues. V gave up 7 bases and J gave up 6 bases, with 22 bases separating them. The CDR3 reads CASNAGDWVGGNEQFF. The CDR3, as DNA: TGTGCCAGCAACGCGGGTGACTGGGTGGGGGGCAATGAGCAGTTCTTC.